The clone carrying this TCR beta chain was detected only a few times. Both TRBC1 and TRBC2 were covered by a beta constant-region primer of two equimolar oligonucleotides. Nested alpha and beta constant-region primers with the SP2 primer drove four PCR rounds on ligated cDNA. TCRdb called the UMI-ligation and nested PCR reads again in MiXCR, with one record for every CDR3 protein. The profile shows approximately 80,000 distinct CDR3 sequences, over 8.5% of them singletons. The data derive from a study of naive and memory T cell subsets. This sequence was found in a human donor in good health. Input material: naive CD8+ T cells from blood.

DNA of the CDR3: TGTGCCAGCAGTTACCTAGACACCGGGGAGCTGTTTTTT. This translates into CASSYLDTGELFF. The chain couples TRBV6-2 or TRBV6-3 to TRBJ2-2; D is unclear. CDR3 length equals 13 residues. Germline CDR1 is MNHEY and CDR2 is SVGEGT. Trimming took 2 bases from V and 3 from J, leaving 4 bases between them.